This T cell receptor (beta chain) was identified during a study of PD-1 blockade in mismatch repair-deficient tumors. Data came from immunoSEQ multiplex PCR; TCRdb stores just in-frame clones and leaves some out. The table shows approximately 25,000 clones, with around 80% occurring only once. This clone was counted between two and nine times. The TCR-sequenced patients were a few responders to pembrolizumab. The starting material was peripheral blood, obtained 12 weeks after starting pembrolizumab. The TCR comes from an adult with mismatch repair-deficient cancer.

The CDR3 loop is CASSEELAGSYEQYF. The CDR3, as DNA: TGTGCCAGCAGTGAAGAACTAGCGGGCTCCTACGAGCAGTACTTC. The rearrangement uses TRBV6-1 and TRBJ2-7; 9 nucleotides agree with TRBD2. J gave up 0 bases and V 1 base, and 1 base lay outside the gene matches. This CDR3 has 15 residues. Germline-derived CDR1 and CDR2 are MNHNS and SASEGT.